The 17 T cell receptor beta chains presented below share a single source sample, sequenced in a study of cytomegalovirus exposure and HLA in healthy donors. Using immunoSEQ multiplex PCR, the repertoire was profiled, and TCRdb retains in-frame clones only, with some absent. Of about 200,000 clones listed, around 88% were seen once; the top ten hold more than 1.1%. The sequenced material came from PBMCs. The receptors come from a woman in her late teens or twenties in good health and CMV-seronegative.

The CDR3 sequence: CASSESRVFGEQYF. For the CDR3, the DNA is TGCGCCAGCAGTGAGTCGAGGGTATTTGGGGAGCAGTACTTC. This chain uses TRBV10-1 with TRBJ2-7; weak D call: TRBD2 (5 bases). Deletions cut 0 bases from V and 7 bases from J, with 13 bases between. Germline V gene sequence: CDR1 WNHNN, CDR2 SYGVQD (reference sequence). The CDR3 is 14 residues long.

The chain uses TRBV18 and TRBJ1-2; D is unclear. Trimming shortened V by 3 bases and J by 6 bases, and 14 bases separated the two germline ends. Germline V gives CDR1 KGHSH, CDR2 LQKENI. This CDR3 has 14 residues. CDR3 sequence: CASSPQLLEDGYTF. In DNA, the CDR3 is TGTGCCAGCTCACCCCAGCTTCTCGAGGATGGCTACACCTTC.

The V call is TRBV5-1, the J call TRBJ2-1; unclear D gene. V shed 0 bases and J shed 7 bases, with 11 bases lying between them. The CDR3 loop spans 14 amino acids. Germline V CDR1 and CDR2: SGHRS, YFSETQ. DNA for the CDR3: TGCGCCAGCAGCTTGGTGGCAGCGAATAATGAGCAGTTCTTC. Its translation: CASSLVAANNEQFF.

The V gene is TRBV10-3, the J gene TRBJ2-3; 9 bases match TRBD2. The CDR3 contains 15 residues. V lost 6 bases and J lost 1; bases outside the gene matches: 5. CDR1 is ENHRY, CDR2 SYGVKD, per germline. CDR3 DNA sequence: TGTGCCATCAGCATAGCGGGAGCGGGCACAGATACGCAGTATTTT. It yields the protein CAISIAGAGTDTQYF.

The V call is TRBV19, the J call TRBJ2-3; 11 bases map to TRBD2. V lost 4 bases to trimming and J lost 1 base; unmatched junction nucleotides: 7. The length of the CDR3 is 17 residues. Looked up from germline, CDR1 is LNHDA and CDR2 is SQIVND (reference sequence). The CDR3 sequence is CASSTPSTSGGTDTQYF. DNA of the CDR3: TGTGCCAGTAGTACTCCCTCGACTAGCGGGGGCACAGATACGCAGTATTTT.

This chain uses TRBV11-1 with TRBJ1-2; maybe TRBD1 (6 bases). Trimming removed 7 bases from V and 5 bases from J, with 20 bases in between. The CDR3 sequence is 15 residues long. CDR1 and CDR2 from the germline V gene are SGHAT and FQDESV (reference sequence). CDR3 in amino acids: CASNVLIEGDYGYTF. The CDR3 region has the DNA TGTGCCAGCAACGTACTCATAGAGGGGGATTATGGCTACACCTTC.

The rearrangement links TRBV5-1 to TRBJ1-2; 10 positions match TRBD1. Germline lookup yields CDR1 SGHRS and CDR2 YFSETQ. J lost 6 bases, V lost 4 bases, and 12 bases had no gene match. The CDR3 sequence is 16 residues long. The CDR3 nucleotides are TGCGCCAGCAGCCTCCAACCAGACAGGGGGCTGGATGGCTACACCTTC. Translation gives CASSLQPDRGLDGYTF.

This sequence joins TRBV5-8 and TRBJ1-1; D gene unclear. The CDR3 totals 16 residues. Between the trimmed V and J ends, which lost 0 bases and 0 bases, there was a span of 12 bases. Germline loops: CDR1 SGHTS, CDR2 YDEGEE. The CDR3 region is CASSLVSGILNTEAFF. The CDR3 nucleotides read TGTGCCAGCAGCTTGGTTTCGGGAATTTTGAACACTGAAGCTTTCTTT. The full variable domain, rest sourced from reference TRBV5-8 and TRBJ1-1, is EAGVTQSPTHLIKTRGQQATLRCSPISGHTSVYWYQQALGLGLQFLLWYDEGEERNRGNFPPRFSGRQFPNYSSELNVNALELEDSALYLCASSLVSGILNTEAFFGQGTRLTVV.

The gene calls are TRBV5-4 and TRBJ1-2; 8 bases agree with TRBD1. Unmatched junction bases numbered 5, after V lost 0 bases and J lost 4 bases. Germline V gene sequence: CDR1 SGHNT, CDR2 YYREEE (reference sequence). The CDR3 totals 15 residues. CDR3: CASSLGTGMGYGYTF. The CDR3 nucleotides read TGTGCCAGCAGCTTGGGGACAGGGATGGGCTATGGCTACACCTTC.

The J gene is TRBJ1-4, the V gene TRBV2, with D uncertain. CDR3 length: 13 residues. The germline V and J ends were trimmed by 2 bases and 15 bases, with 16 bases remaining between them. Germline CDR1 SNHLY, CDR2 FYNNEI. The CDR3 DNA reads TGTGCCAGCAGTGAAAGTAGAGCGGCAGGCTTGTTTTTT. Amino acids: CASSESRAAGLFF.

This clone was picked up a small number of times. The chain is built from TRBV11-2 and TRBJ1-1; D is unclear. V gave up 2 bases and J gave up 5 bases, with 12 bases separating them. From germline, CDR1 is SGHAT and CDR2 FQNNGV. This CDR3 is 14 amino acids long. In DNA form, the CDR3 reads TGTGCCAGCAGCTTAACACAGCGAGGGACTGAAGCTTTCTTT. Translating it yields CASSLTQRGTEAFF.

In its sample, this clone was seen many times. The J gene is TRBJ1-1, the V gene TRBV27, with 9 positions matching TRBD1. J was trimmed by 3 bases and V by 0 bases; bases with no gene match: 11. This CDR3 has 18 amino acids. From germline, CDR1 is MNHEY and CDR2 SMNVEV (reference sequence). The CDR3 bases are TGTGCCAGCAGTTTATCCCACAGGGGGCTTCTCCGGGACACTGAAGCTTTCTTT. Its protein is CASSLSHRGLLRDTEAFF.

For the CDR3, the DNA is TGCGCCAGCAGCCACATACTAGCGGGGTCAACGAACACCGGGGAGCTGTTTTTT. It encodes CASSHILAGSTNTGELFF. The genes are TRBV5-1 and TRBJ2-2; TRBD2 matches 10 bases. V lost 4 bases, J lost 0 bases, and 9 bases stayed unmatched. Germline-derived CDR1 and CDR2 are SGHRS and YFSETQ. The CDR3 spans 18 residues. Full variable domain (rest looked up from reference TRBV5-1 and TRBJ2-2): KAGVTQTPRYLIKTRGQQVTLSCSPISGHRSVSWYQQTPGQGLQFLFEYFSETQRNKGNFPGRFSGRQFSNSRSEMNVSTLELGDSALYLCASSHILAGSTNTGELFFGEGSRLTVL.

The gene calls are TRBV2 and TRBJ2-7, with 10 bases matching TRBD1. Germline loops: CDR1 SNHLY, CDR2 FYNNEI. V gave up 0 bases and J gave up 5 bases; unmatched junction bases: 4. The CDR3 is made up of 15 amino acids. For the CDR3, the DNA is TGTGCCAGCAGTGAAGCCGGGACAGGGGCCCACGAGCAGTACTTC. Its protein product is CASSEAGTGAHEQYF.

The chain carries TRBV6-1 and TRBJ1-2, with unresolved D. Germline CDR1 reads MNHNS; CDR2 reads SASEGT. This CDR3 comprises 13 residues. V lost 11 bases and J lost 7, with 20 bases in between. CDR3 DNA sequence: TGTGCCTGTAAAGATGGCAGGCCTCGTGGCTACACCTTC. Translated, it gives CACKDGRPRGYTF.

This clone was found a few times. For the CDR3, the DNA is TGTGCCAGCAGTGACGGACAGCGCCAGTACTTC. Amino acids: CASSDGQRQYF. The chain recombines TRBV6-5 with TRBJ2-7; D might be TRBD1 (6 bases). The germline V and J ends were trimmed by 5 bases and 10 bases, with 12 bases remaining between them. This CDR3 is 11 amino acids long. Germline CDR1 reads MNHEY; CDR2 reads SVGAGI.

The chain recombines TRBV11-1 with TRBJ1-1, with 7 bases that match TRBD1. J gave up 1 base and V 1 base, and 0 bases lay outside the gene matches. Germline loops: CDR1 SGHAT, CDR2 FQDESV (reference sequence). This CDR3 spans 14 amino acids. The CDR3 loop is CASSLGQGNTEAFF. The DNA of the CDR3 is TGTGCCAGCAGCTTAGGACAGGGGAACACTGAAGCTTTCTTT.